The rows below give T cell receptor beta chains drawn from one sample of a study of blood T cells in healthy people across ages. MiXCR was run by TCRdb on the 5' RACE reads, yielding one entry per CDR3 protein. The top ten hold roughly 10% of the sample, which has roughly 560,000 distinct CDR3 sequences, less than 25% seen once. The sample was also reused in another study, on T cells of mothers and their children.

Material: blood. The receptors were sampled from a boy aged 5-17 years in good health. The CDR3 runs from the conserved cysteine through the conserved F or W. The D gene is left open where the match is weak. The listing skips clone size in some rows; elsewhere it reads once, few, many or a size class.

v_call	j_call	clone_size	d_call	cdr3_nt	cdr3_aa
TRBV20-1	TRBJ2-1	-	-	TGCAGTGCTCGGTATGGGTTGACGTTCTTC	CSARYGLTFF
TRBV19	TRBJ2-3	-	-	TGTGCCAGTAGTAGTGGGCCTTTGGGGACAGATACGCAGTATTTT	CASSSGPLGTDTQYF
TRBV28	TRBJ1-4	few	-	TGTGCCAGCAGTTTGGTAACACCCGGGCTTAGTGAAAAACTGTTTTTT	CASSLVTPGLSEKLFF
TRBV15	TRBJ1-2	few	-	TGTGCCACCAGCAGAGGTTCCGGGGGAAACTATGGCTACACCTTC	CATSRGSGGNYGYTF
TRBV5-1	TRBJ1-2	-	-	TGCGCCAGCAGCTCCTATTATGGGACAACGAACTATGGCTACACCTTC	CASSSYYGTTNYGYTF
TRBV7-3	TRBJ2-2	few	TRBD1	TGTGCCAGCAGTCAGGGGGCTCGGTACACCGGGGAGCTGTTTTTT	CASSQGARYTGELFF
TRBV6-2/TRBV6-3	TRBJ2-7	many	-	TGTGCCAGCAGCCTACAAGGAGGGAGCTCCTACGAGCAGTACTTC	CASSLQGGSSYEQYF
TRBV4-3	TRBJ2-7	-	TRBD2	TGCGCCAGCAGCCAAGCCCTAGGACTAGCGGGAATAGGCGAGCAGTACTTC	CASSQALGLAGIGEQYF
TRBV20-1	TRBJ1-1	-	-	TGCAGTGCTAGGGACGGTCCGAACACTGAAGCTTTCTTT	CSARDGPNTEAFF
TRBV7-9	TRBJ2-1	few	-	TGTGCCAGCAGCCCCCGTGGGGGGGCACTGTACAATGAGCAGTTCTTC	CASSPRGGALYNEQFF
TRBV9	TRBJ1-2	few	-	TGTGCCAGCAGCGTAGCAGAGGCGGATGGCTACACCTTC	CASSVAEADGYTF
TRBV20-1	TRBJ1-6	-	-	TGCAGTGCTAGAGATTGGTCCTCCTATAATTCACCCCTCCACTTT	CSARDWSSYNSPLHF